The next 12 T cell receptor beta chains were all read from a single sample in a study of T cell repertoires in cytomegalovirus infection. TCRdb re-called the reads through MiXCR, storing one row per CDR3 protein. This table has around 490,000 distinct CDR3 sequences, less than 30% appearing once. Sample: PBMCs. The receptor source for this set is a human donor in good health (CMV status not recorded). Some clones in this sample may be carry-over from other donors' samples.

This clonotype was picked up a small number of times. The chain is built from TRBV7-2 and TRBJ2-1; TRBD2 matches 9 bases. Germline CDR1 and CDR2: SGHTA and FQGNSA. The J segment lost 0 bases and the V segment lost 2 bases, leaving 2 bases of the junction unmatched. The CDR3 totals 16 residues. DNA of the CDR3: TGTGCCAGCAGCTTAAGACTAGCGGACTCCTACAATGAGCAGTTCTTC. Protein: CASSLRLADSYNEQFF.

This chain joins TRBV7-2 and TRBJ2-5; the D gene is possibly TRBD2 (5 bases). The germline gives CDR1 SGHTA, CDR2 FQGNSA. The length of the CDR3 is 14 residues. Trimming cost V 2 bases and J 5 bases, with 12 bases left between them. For the CDR3, the DNA is TGTGCCAGCAGCTTATCTTCCTGGGAGGAGACCCAGTACTTC. It encodes CASSLSSWEETQYF.

CDR3 bases: TGCAGTGCTAGCCGGGACAGCGCCCAGAATGAGCAGTTCTTC. Its protein is CSASRDSAQNEQFF. The chain links TRBV20-1 to TRBJ2-1, with 7 bases fitting TRBD1. The CDR3 sequence is 14 residues long. The V segment lost 3 bases and the J segment 7 bases; nucleotides outside the gene matches: 9. The germline CDR1 and CDR2 sequences are DFQATT and SNEGSKA (reference sequence).

The chain is built from TRBV6-6 and TRBJ1-4; a possible D gene is TRBD1 (5 bases). CDR3 length equals 17 residues. Between the trimmed V and J ends, which lost 1 base and 3 bases, there was a span of 15 bases. CDR1 is MNHNY, CDR2 SVGAGI, per germline (reference sequence). The CDR3 sequence is CASSYWGVRLANEKLFF. As DNA, the CDR3 is TGTGCCAGCAGTTACTGGGGGGTTCGGCTGGCTAATGAAAAACTGTTTTTT.

The V gene is TRBV12-3 or TRBV12-4, the J gene TRBJ1-2; D remains ambiguous. The germline V and J ends were trimmed by 3 bases and 8 bases, with 10 bases remaining between them. The CDR3 runs to 12 residues. CDR3 DNA: TGTGCCAGCAGTTTGGTGGAACAAGGCTACACCTTC. This gives the protein CASSLVEQGYTF.

The genes are TRBV20-1 and TRBJ2-3; D call uncertain. Germline CDR1 is DFQATT and CDR2 is SNEGSKA (reference sequence). The CDR3 extends over 13 amino acids. V was cut by 2 bases and J by 3 bases, with 9 bases left in between. The CDR3 DNA reads TGCAGTGCTAGATACCTGGGGACAGATACGCAGTATTTT. Encoded protein: CSARYLGTDTQYF.

The chain employs TRBV6-5 and TRBJ2-5, with D unclear. In germline, CDR1 is MNHEY, CDR2 SVGAGI. Trimming removed 6 bases from V and 0 bases from J, with 8 bases in between. The CDR3 totals 13 residues. CDR3 region: CASSELNQETQYF. For the CDR3, the DNA is TGTGCCAGCAGCGAGCTGAACCAAGAGACCCAGTACTTC.

At least ten counts were recorded for this clonotype. The chain has TRBV7-9 and TRBJ1-2, with D unclear. The CDR3 sequence is 15 residues long. The V and J ends lost 1 base and 3 bases respectively, with 12 bases between them. Germline lookup yields CDR1 SEHNR and CDR2 FQNEAQ (reference sequence). The CDR3: CASSLVTDRYYGYTF. For the CDR3, the DNA is TGTGCCAGCAGCTTAGTTACCGACCGTTACTATGGCTACACCTTC.

This CDR3 reads CASKLADTDTQYF. CDR3 sequence (DNA): TGTGCCAGTAAACTAGCGGATACAGATACGCAGTATTTT. The rearrangement joins TRBV19 to TRBJ2-3; TRBD2 matches at 8 bases. Per germline, CDR1 LNHDA and CDR2 SQIVND (reference sequence). The CDR3 is made up of 13 amino acids. Germline trimming cut 7 bases from V and 3 bases from J; bases unmatched to any gene: 3.

The chain employs TRBV7-2 and TRBJ2-7; 10 bases are a match to TRBD1. The germline V gene has CDR1 SGHTA and CDR2 FQGNSA. The V gene end was trimmed by 3 bases and the J gene end by 6 bases; junction bases not matched to a gene: 8. CDR3 length: 15 amino acids. The CDR3 DNA follows: TGTGCCAGCAGCTTGGACAGGGGGTTAATGCGCGAGCAGTACTTC. This codes for CASSLDRGLMREQYF.

This clonotype was seen only a few times. The rearrangement joins TRBV27 to TRBJ2-2; possibly TRBD1 for D (5 bases). V lost 6 bases and J lost 5, with 16 bases in between. The CDR3 loop spans 15 amino acids. Germline CDR1 is MNHEY and CDR2 is SMNVEV (reference sequence). In DNA form, the CDR3 reads TGTGCCAGCAGCAGATGGGGAAGGGGAACCGGGGAGCTGTTTTTT. Translating gives CASSRWGRGTGELFF.

The rearrangement joins TRBV20-1 to TRBJ1-2; possibly TRBD1 for D (5 bases). V was trimmed by 3 bases and J by 7 bases, leaving 18 bases between them. The CDR3 length is 14 residues. The germline V gene has CDR1 DFQATT and CDR2 SNEGSKA (reference sequence). Here the CDR3 reads CSARPVGGVGGYTF. CDR3 sequence (DNA): TGCAGTGCTAGGCCCGTCGGGGGAGTCGGTGGCTACACCTTC.